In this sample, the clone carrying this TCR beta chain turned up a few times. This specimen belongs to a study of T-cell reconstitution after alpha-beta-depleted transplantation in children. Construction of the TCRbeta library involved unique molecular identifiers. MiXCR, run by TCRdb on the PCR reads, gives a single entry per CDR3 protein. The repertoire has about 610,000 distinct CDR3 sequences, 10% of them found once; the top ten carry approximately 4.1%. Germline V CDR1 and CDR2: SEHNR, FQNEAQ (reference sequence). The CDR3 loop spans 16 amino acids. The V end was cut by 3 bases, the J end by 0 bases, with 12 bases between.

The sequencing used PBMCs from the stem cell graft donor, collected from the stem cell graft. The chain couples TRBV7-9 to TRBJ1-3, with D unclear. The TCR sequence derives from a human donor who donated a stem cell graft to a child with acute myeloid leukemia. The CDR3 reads CASSFKMDVSGNTIYF. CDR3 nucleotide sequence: TGTGCCAGCAGCTTCAAAATGGACGTCTCTGGAAACACCATATATTTT.